This T cell receptor (beta chain) was sequenced during a study of blood T cell repertoires in COVID-19. Study context: The samples span acute and convalescent COVID-19 from the United States, Italy and Spain. Sample material is recorded as cDNA or gDNA derived from T cells, B-cell-depleted T cells, or PBMCs.

Per the authors' pipeline: For nucleated cells, counts were estimated from reference gene primer amplification. Here immunoSEQ multiplex PCR was the method, and the copy in TCRdb shows in-frame clones only, minus some. That table furnishes V, J and clone size, whereas the DNA furnished D and trimming. Of about 180,000 clones listed, around 80% were seen once; the top ten hold roughly 2.8%. Trimming pared 0 bases from V and 4 bases from J, leaving 10 bases between. The CDR3 length is 16 residues. Germline V gene sequence: CDR1 LGHNA, CDR2 YNFKEQ. Sequenced input: peripheral blood. The TCR sequence derives from a woman aged 60-75 years with acute or convalescent COVID-19. The chain links TRBV4-2 to TRBJ2-6, with a possible D match to TRBD1 (5 bases). CDR3 DNA sequence: TGTGCCAGCAGCCAAGAATCAGGGTACGGGGCCAACGTCCTGACTTTC. As protein: CASSQESGYGANVLTF.